This T cell receptor (beta chain) was sequenced for a study of cytomegalovirus exposure and HLA in healthy donors. On this clone itself: Its antigen is not identified.

Findings and caveats of the study: Some TCR beta chains (over 150 of them) were listed as cytomegalovirus-associated. TCR beta sequences numbering around 15,000 were associated with HLA alleles at 0.05 false discovery rate in a later analysis. Despite most TCR sequences being rare, some public TCRs occurred in many donors.

The PCR had 60 Vbeta and 13 Jbeta primers. Sequenced by immunoSEQ multiplex PCR; TCRdb stores in-frame clones only, minus some. The repertoire includes roughly 120,000 clones, more than 65% of them detected once, and 1.5% sits in the top ten. Sequencing was performed on PBMCs. The sequence derives from a woman under 30 in good health and CMV-seronegative.

CDR3 residues: CASTNLAGGQYF. The CDR3 DNA is TGTGCCAGCACTAACTTAGCGGGGGGGCAGTACTTC. The chain links TRBV27 to TRBJ2-5, with TRBD2 identical over 11 bases. Germline V CDR1 and CDR2: MNHEY, SMNVEV (reference sequence). Trimming cost V 7 bases and J 11 bases; bases outside gene matches: 6. This CDR3 contains 12 residues.